A single sample is the source of the 22 T cell receptor beta chains below, sequenced in a study of cytomegalovirus exposure and HLA in healthy donors. The PCR used 60 Vbeta and 13 Jbeta primers. Clones were read by immunoSEQ multiplex PCR, and TCRdb kept only the in-frame ones, dropping some. The sample gives about 130,000 clones, roughly 79% of which show up once; about 0.7% is in the top ten. Sequencing was carried out using PBMCs. These receptors were collected from a man aged 18 to 29 in good health and CMV-seronegative.

The chain joins TRBV5-1 to TRBJ1-4; possible D gene TRBD1, 5 bases. The V end was cut by 5 bases, the J end by 0 bases, with 11 bases between. The germline CDR1 and CDR2 sequences are SGHRS and YFSETQ. The CDR3 runs 15 residues. The CDR3 bases are TGCGCCAGCAGTCGTGACAGTTCAACTAATGAAAAACTGTTTTTT. It is translated as CASSRDSSTNEKLFF.

The CDR3 region has the DNA TGTGCCAGTAGGCCGGGACACGACTATGGCTACACCTTC. Translating gives CASRPGHDYGYTF. The chain uses TRBV19 and TRBJ1-2, with D maybe TRBD1 (6 bases). Germline CDR1 is LNHDA and CDR2 is SQIVND (reference sequence). The CDR3 spans 13 residues. Trimming shortened V by 6 bases and J by 3 bases, and 11 bases separated the two germline ends.

The V and J genes are TRBV7-8 and TRBJ1-5, with a tentative D call TRBD1 (5 bases). This CDR3 is built from 13 residues. Germline assignment: CDR1 SGHVS and CDR2 FQNEAQ. Trimming took off 5 bases at V and 4 bases at J, with 9 bases between the two ends. The CDR3 sequence: CASSQDRNQPQHF. DNA of the CDR3: TGTGCCAGCAGCCAAGACAGAAATCAGCCCCAGCATTTT.

In its sample, this clone was seen a few times. This chain joins TRBV30 and TRBJ1-1, with 7 bases fitting TRBD1. The CDR3 totals 12 residues. Germline V CDR1 and CDR2: GTSNPN, SVGIG (reference sequence). Losses at the gene ends were 3 bases for V and 6 bases for J; bases not matched to a gene: 4. In DNA form, the CDR3 reads TGTGCCTGGAGGCAGGGGGATCCTGAAGCTTTCTTT. Protein product: CAWRQGDPEAFF.

This sequence joins TRBV6-1 and TRBJ2-7; 8 bases align to TRBD1. The CDR3 totals 15 residues. Trimming at V came to 5 bases and at J to 6 bases, leaving 12 bases not matched to a gene. CDR1 and CDR2 (germline): MNHNS, SASEGT. CDR3 bases: TGTGCCAGCAGTATGGGGACAGGCCTACGCCCCGAGCAGTACTTC. Its protein is CASSMGTGLRPEQYF.

This chain joins TRBV10-3 and TRBJ2-5; 7 bases align to TRBD2. V was clipped by 8 bases and J by 3 bases; unmatched bases: 6. CDR3 size: 13 residues. Germline CDR1 and CDR2: ENHRY and SYGVKD. The CDR3 loop reads CAIRGGPEETQYF. DNA for the CDR3: TGTGCCATCCGCGGGGGACCCGAAGAGACCCAGTACTTC.

The chain couples TRBV30 to TRBJ2-1; perhaps TRBD1 as D (5 bases). This CDR3 region has 16 residues. V gave up 0 bases and J gave up 6 bases, with 18 bases separating them. In germline, CDR1 is GTSNPN, CDR2 SVGIG (reference sequence). DNA of the CDR3: TGTGCCTGGAGTGTAGCCCATTTGCAGGGCCGCAATGAGCAGTTCTTC. This codes for CAWSVAHLQGRNEQFF.

This chain uses TRBV5-4 with TRBJ2-2; 11 bases match TRBD1. The V segment lost 2 bases and the J segment 3 bases; nucleotides outside the gene matches: 3. Germline V gives CDR1 SGHNT, CDR2 YYREEE (reference sequence). The CDR3 length is 16 residues. The CDR3 sequence: CASSFPGQGDTGELFF. The CDR3 region has the DNA TGTGCCAGCAGCTTTCCGGGACAGGGGGACACCGGGGAGCTGTTTTTT.

CDR3: CASSSDRDNEQFF. The CDR3, as DNA: TGTGCCAGCAGCTCGGACAGGGACAATGAGCAGTTCTTC. The chain is built from TRBV7-9 and TRBJ2-1; 8 bases align to TRBD1. V shed 4 bases, J shed 5 bases, and the junction held 1 base outside the gene matches. CDR3 length: 13 residues. CDR1 and CDR2 (germline): SEHNR, FQNEAQ (reference sequence).

There are a few counts of this clone. The rearrangement uses TRBV28 and TRBJ1-1; 9 bases are shared with TRBD1. V was pared by 6 bases and J by 3 bases, with 8 bases of the junction left unmatched. The CDR3 sequence is 15 residues long. Germline-derived CDR1 and CDR2 are MDHEN and SYDVKM. The CDR3 DNA reads TGTGCCAGCAGCCGAGACAGGGGGATATACACTGAAGCTTTCTTT. Its translation: CASSRDRGIYTEAFF.

The chain carries TRBV25-1 and TRBJ1-2; D remains ambiguous. Trimming shortened V by 3 bases and J by 7 bases, and 6 bases separated the two germline ends. The CDR3 extends over 11 amino acids. The germline gives CDR1 MGHDK, CDR2 SYGVNS. The CDR3: CASSESGGYTF. In nucleotides, the CDR3 is TGTGCCAGCAGTGAGTCGGGTGGCTACACCTTC.

V is TRBV10-2 and J is TRBJ2-7; no clear D gene. CDR3 size: 13 residues. V lost 3 bases, J lost 2 bases, and 8 bases lay in between. Germline values: CDR1 WSHSY, CDR2 SAAADI. CDR3 residues: CASSENRAYEQYF. In nucleotides, the CDR3 is TGCGCCAGCAGTGAAAACAGAGCCTACGAGCAGTACTTC.

This clone was seen just once. The chain joins TRBV5-4 to TRBJ2-5; 7 nucleotides agree with TRBD1. CDR3 length equals 14 residues. Germline V lookup: CDR1 SGHNT, CDR2 YYREEE (reference sequence). V shed 2 bases and J 3 bases; nucleotides not matched to a gene: 4. The CDR3 region has the DNA TGTGCCAGCAGCTTCAGACAGGGAGAAGAGACCCAGTACTTC. Its translation: CASSFRQGEETQYF.

This chain links TRBV30 with TRBJ1-2, with TRBD1 as a possible D gene (6 bases). Per germline, CDR1 GTSNPN and CDR2 SVGIG (reference sequence). The CDR3 contains 12 residues. The germline V and J ends were trimmed by 2 bases and 6 bases, with 10 bases remaining between them. CDR3 sequence reads: CAWSLQGDGYTF. In DNA form, the CDR3 reads TGTGCCTGGAGTCTACAGGGTGATGGCTACACCTTC.

This clone was seen more than once but under ten times. The rearrangement links TRBV10-3 to TRBJ2-5; 7 bases agree with TRBD2. Losses at the gene ends were 3 bases for V and 5 bases for J; bases not matched to a gene: 12. This CDR3 has 16 amino acids. Germline loops: CDR1 ENHRY, CDR2 SYGVKD. This chain's CDR3 is CAISDASGSLRETQYF. The CDR3 DNA reads as TGTGCCATCAGTGACGCTAGCGGATCACTCCGGGAGACCCAGTACTTC.

The rearrangement links TRBV19 to TRBJ1-1; 8 bases agree with TRBD1. In germline, CDR1 is LNHDA, CDR2 SQIVND (reference sequence). Unmatched junction bases numbered 5, after V lost 6 bases and J lost 2 bases. The CDR3 is 14 amino acids. Here the CDR3 reads CASRRQGINTEAFF. Written as DNA, the CDR3 is TGTGCCAGTAGGCGACAGGGGATTAACACTGAAGCTTTCTTT. The full variable domain, its missing parts supplied by reference TRBV19 and TRBJ1-1, is DGGITQSPKYLFRKEGQNVTLSCEQNLNHDAMYWYRQDPGQGLRLIYYSQIVNDFQKGDIAEGYSVSREKKESFPLTVTSAQKNPTAFYLCASRRQGINTEAFFGQGTRLTVV.

The chain joins TRBV5-1 to TRBJ1-6, with a tentative D call TRBD1 (5 bases). Looked up from germline, CDR1 is SGHRS and CDR2 is YFSETQ. The CDR3 has 15 residues. Between the trimmed V and J ends, which lost 0 bases and 14 bases, there was a span of 18 bases. CDR3 sequence (DNA): TGCGCCAGCAGCTTGGGTCGGCAGGGACTATCGGCCCTCCACTTT. Its protein is CASSLGRQGLSALHF.

The chain has TRBV27 and TRBJ1-6; D gene uncertain. Germline loops: CDR1 MNHEY, CDR2 SMNVEV (reference sequence). V lost 7 bases to trimming and J lost 7 bases, with 17 bases between them. CDR3 size: 15 residues. The CDR3 spells CASTLGRSLNSPLHF. The CDR3 coding sequence is TGTGCCAGCACCCTTGGAAGATCACTAAATTCACCCCTCCACTTT.

This clone was observed once. The chain combines TRBV9 with TRBJ2-1; 10 bases map to TRBD1. The CDR3 length is 15 residues. Germline V gene lookup returns CDR1 SGDLS and CDR2 YYNGEE. V lost 5 bases to trimming and J lost 9 bases; unmatched junction nucleotides: 11. The CDR3 DNA reads as TGTGCCAGCAGATCCAAGACAGGGGGCGGAGGTGAGCAGTTCTTC. It is translated as CASRSKTGGGGEQFF.

V usage is TRBV30 and J usage is TRBJ2-6; weak D call: TRBD1 (6 bases). This CDR3 contains 16 residues. The V gene's germline CDR1 is GTSNPN and CDR2 SVGIG (reference sequence). The V gene lost 0 bases and the J gene lost 4 bases, with 13 bases spanning the gap. CDR3 sequence (DNA): TGTGCCTGGAGTGTCTCCAGGGGAAAAGGGGCCAACGTCCTGACTTTC. Translation gives CAWSVSRGKGANVLTF.

The chain recombines TRBV5-1 with TRBJ2-1; 11 bases line up with TRBD1. Looked up from germline, CDR1 is SGHRS and CDR2 is YFSETQ. There are 17 residues in the CDR3. Trimming took 0 bases from V and 4 from J; bases not matched to a gene: 6. DNA of the CDR3: TGCGCCAGCAGCTTGGCAGGGACAGGGGGATCATACAATGAGCAGTTCTTC. Residues: CASSLAGTGGSYNEQFF.

The count of this clone is one. V usage is TRBV2 and J usage is TRBJ1-4; a weak D match, TRBD1 (6 bases). The germline V and J ends were trimmed by 6 bases and 3 bases, with 23 bases remaining between them. The V gene's germline CDR1 is SNHLY and CDR2 FYNNEI. The CDR3 sequence is 18 residues long. This CDR3 reads CASRPGANRRSANEKLFF. The CDR3 nucleotides are TGTGCCAGCAGACCAGGGGCTAATCGAAGGTCCGCTAATGAAAAACTGTTTTTT.